The clone carrying this TCR beta chain has ten or more counts. As for time point: before trial treatment. As their treatment, donors received nivolumab, ipilimumab, aspirin, low-dose cyclophosphamide and low-dose radiotherapy. Germline V gene lookup returns CDR1 SGHTA and CDR2 FQGNSA. This CDR3 has 15 amino acids. V was pared by 4 bases and J by 1 base, with 10 bases between. With a constant-region primer and a V-primer adapter, TCRs were subjected to roughly 20 PCR cycles of amplification. In vitro transcription amplified the mRNA that had been isolated. TCRdb recomputed calls from the reads with MiXCR, one row per CDR3 protein. The sample holds tens of thousands of distinct CDR3 sequences, roughly 10% seen once. The data stem from a study of low-dose radiotherapy and immunotherapy resistance in tumors. Study information: Treatment consisted of nivolumab 240 mg every two weeks and ipilimumab 1 mg/kg every six weeks, given intravenously to patients. Oral administration of aspirin 300 mg daily occurred for four cycles, commencing at cycle 1 day 1.

This sequence originates from a female donor with ovarian cancer. The source was PBMCs, collected before treatment. J is TRBJ2-2 and V is TRBV7-2; D is unresolved. This CDR3 reads CASSSVTVNTGELFF. The CDR3 DNA sequence: TGTGCCAGCAGCTCAGTGACGGTGAACACCGGGGAGCTGTTTTTT. The full variable domain, in which reference TRBV7-2 and TRBJ2-2 provide the parts outside the CDR3, is GAGVSQSPSNKVTEKGKDVELRCDPISGHTALYWYRQSLGQGLEFLIYFQGNSAPDKSGLPSDRFSAERTGGSVSTLTIQRTQQEDSAVYLCASSSVTVNTGELFFGEGSRLTVL.